The 9 T cell receptor beta chains listed next were all sequenced from one sample in a study of Ad26.COV2.S vaccination and SARS-CoV-2 variants. Documented treatment: 19 received Ad26.COV2.S at low or high dose, single or two shots; 5 received placebo; per-sample allocation not given. Material that was analyzed had been drawn on day 63 after the first vaccine or placebo injection. Generated by immunoSEQ multiplex PCR, the TCRdb table keeps only in-frame clones and is missing some. Among 350,000 to 500,000 clones, 90% were seen once, and the ten largest hold less than 4.5%. This specimen consisted of peripheral blood, obtained in a trial of Ad26.COV2.S vaccine versus placebo. The receptors originated from a person aged 18-60 years who received the Ad26.COV2.S COVID-19 vaccine or a placebo.

The chain links TRBV19 to TRBJ1-5; no definite D call. V dropped 1 base and J dropped 0 bases, with 10 bases sitting between them. The CDR3 contains 16 residues. Germline assignment: CDR1 LNHDA and CDR2 SQIVND (reference sequence). The CDR3, as DNA: TGTGCCAGTAGTATAGTTAGGGATGGTAGCAATCAGCCCCAGCATTTT. Its protein is CASSIVRDGSNQPQHF.

J is TRBJ1-2 and V is TRBV9, with 7 bases lining up with TRBD1. CDR3 length: 15 residues. Germline V gives CDR1 SGDLS, CDR2 YYNGEE. V trimming: 0 bases; J trimming: 4 bases; junction bases outside the gene matches: 6. The CDR3 is CASSVEAGGSYGYTF. In DNA, the CDR3 is TGTGCCAGCAGCGTAGAGGCAGGGGGAAGCTATGGCTACACCTTC.

The rearrangement joins TRBV18 to TRBJ1-5, with D unresolved. Germline V lookup: CDR1 KGHSH, CDR2 LQKENI. Deletions cut 1 base from V and 0 bases from J, with 7 bases between. This CDR3 has 15 residues. CDR3 in amino acids: CASSPLPPSNQPQHF. Written as DNA, the CDR3 is TGTGCCAGCTCACCACTCCCCCCTAGCAATCAGCCCCAGCATTTT. The variable domain in full, with the rest retrieved from reference TRBV18 and TRBJ1-5, is NAGVMQNPRHLVRRRGQEARLRCSPMKGHSHVYWYRQLPEEGLKFMVYLQKENIIDESGMPKERFSAEFPKEGPSILRIQQVVRGDSAAYFCASSPLPPSNQPQHFGDGTRLSIL.

V gene TRBV6-5 combines with J gene TRBJ2-1; D not certain. V gave up 5 bases and J gave up 9 bases, with 14 bases separating them. The germline V gene has CDR1 MNHEY and CDR2 SVGAGI. The CDR3 consists of 13 residues. CDR3 nucleotides: TGTGCCAGCAGTATGCCTTCTGGGATTGAGCAGTTCTTC. Translating it yields CASSMPSGIEQFF.

The chain combines TRBV27 with TRBJ1-1; D is ambiguous. Germline V CDR1 and CDR2: MNHEY, SMNVEV (reference sequence). The CDR3 contains 13 residues. V lost 5 bases to trimming and J lost 8 bases, with 15 bases between them. CDR3 in amino acids: CASSLGSTWEAFF. CDR3 coding DNA: TGTGCCAGCAGTCTCGGATCCACTTGGGAAGCTTTCTTT.

The CDR3 sequence: CASSLAGTAISYEQYF. The CDR3 DNA is TGTGCCAGCAGCTTAGCAGGGACAGCCATTTCCTACGAGCAGTACTTC. V usage is TRBV7-8 and J usage is TRBJ2-7; 7 bases agree with TRBD1. J lost 1 base, V lost 0 bases, and 6 bases had no gene match. The CDR3 length is 16 residues. Germline V lookup: CDR1 SGHVS, CDR2 FQNEAQ.

This clone was picked up one time. The chain uses TRBV9 and TRBJ2-3; D might be TRBD1 (5 bases). This CDR3 comprises 15 residues. Per the germline V gene, CDR1 is SGDLS and CDR2 is YYNGEE. Trimming pared 0 bases from V and 2 bases from J, leaving 10 bases between. Written as DNA, the CDR3 is TGTGCCAGCAGCGTAGGTACAGGCTACACAGATACGCAGTATTTT. It is translated as CASSVGTGYTDTQYF.

The chain is built from TRBV27 and TRBJ2-7, with D possibly TRBD2 on 5 matching bases. The CDR3 is 11 residues long. Germline V gives CDR1 MNHEY, CDR2 SMNVEV (reference sequence). The V and J ends lost 8 bases and 0 bases respectively, with 5 bases between them. CDR3 region: CASGSSYEQYF. In DNA form, the CDR3 reads TGTGCCAGCGGGAGCTCCTACGAGCAGTACTTC.

V usage is TRBV19 and J usage is TRBJ1-3; unclear D gene. With 3 bases removed from V and 2 bases from J, the gap between germline ends came to 8 bases. Germline assignment: CDR1 LNHDA and CDR2 SQIVND (reference sequence). There are 14 residues in the CDR3. DNA of the CDR3: TGTGCCAGTAGTATTGAAGTACCTGGAAACACCATATATTTT. It encodes CASSIEVPGNTIYF.